This paragraph reports one T cell receptor (beta chain). The sample comes from a study of cytomegalovirus exposure and HLA in healthy donors. In the PCR, 60 Vbeta and 13 Jbeta primers were used. TCRdb keeps only in-frame clones here, not all; method: immunoSEQ multiplex PCR. There are about 93,000 clones in the sample; around 80% occur only once, and approximately 7.5% lies in the top ten. CDR1 is MNHNY, CDR2 SVGAGI, per germline (reference sequence). The V and J ends lost 5 bases and 3 bases, in that order; junction bases with no gene match: 12. The CDR3 is 16 amino acids. This sequence was found in a man younger than 45 in good health and CMV-seronegative. The sequencing sample was made of PBMCs. J is TRBJ2-7 and V is TRBV6-6, with 8 bases aligning to TRBD1. This CDR3 is CASSLSPAGGFYEQYF. CDR3 nucleotide sequence: TGTGCCAGCAGTCTTTCCCCGGCAGGGGGCTTCTACGAGCAGTACTTC.